The 20 T cell receptor beta chains given below trace back to one sample, sequenced in a study of cytomegalovirus exposure and HLA in healthy donors. 60 Vbeta and 13 Jbeta primers were used in PCR. TCRdb keeps only in-frame clones here, not all; method: immunoSEQ multiplex PCR. There are some 120,000 clones in the sample; 74% occur only once, and 5.5% to 7.5% lies in the top ten. The specimen was PBMCs. These receptors came from a woman between 50 and 59 years old in good health and CMV-seropositive.

This clone was seen a few times. CDR3 bases: TGTGCCACCAGCAGTATGCAGGCTGGCGACGAGCAGTACTTC. Protein product: CATSSMQAGDEQYF. This chain uses TRBV15 with TRBJ2-7; no clear D. The CDR3 is made up of 14 amino acids. The V and J ends lost 3 bases and 5 bases respectively, with 14 bases between them. The germline CDR1 and CDR2 sequences are LNHNV and YYDKDF (reference sequence).

This clone was recorded only once. CDR3 residues: CASSLGRYQPQHF. The CDR3 region has the DNA TGTGCCAGCAGCTTAGGGAGATATCAGCCCCAGCATTTT. The genes are TRBV11-2 and TRBJ1-5; unclear D gene. Germline CDR1 and CDR2: SGHAT and FQNNGV. The CDR3 is 13 amino acids. The V and J ends lost 1 base and 5 bases respectively, with 6 bases between them.

This clone came up once. The rearrangement joins TRBV10-3 to TRBJ2-3; D perhaps matches TRBD1 (5 bases). The CDR3 is made up of 14 amino acids. Between the trimmed V and J ends, which lost 4 bases and 6 bases, there was a span of 14 bases. The germline V gene encodes CDR1 ENHRY and CDR2 SYGVKD. CDR3 loop: CAISGPGQADTQYF. CDR3 coding DNA: TGTGCCATCAGTGGCCCAGGGCAAGCGGATACGCAGTATTTT.

This chain links TRBV23-1 with TRBJ1-5; D is ambiguous. TRBV23-1 is known as an ORF, though its function is uncertain. Trimming took 4 bases from V and 7 from J, leaving 5 bases between them. The CDR3 loop spans 11 amino acids. The CDR3 loop reads CASSPRQPQHF. The CDR3 DNA reads TGCGCCAGCAGTCCGAGGCAGCCCCAGCATTTT.

V gene TRBV5-1 combines with J gene TRBJ1-1, with 9 bases that match TRBD1. The CDR3 has 15 amino acids. Trimming took 7 bases from V and 0 from J; bases not matched to a gene: 7. Germline V gene sequence: CDR1 SGHRS, CDR2 YFSETQ. CDR3 amino acids: CASRTGTGMNTEAFF. CDR3 DNA: TGCGCCAGCCGAACGGGGACAGGGATGAACACTGAAGCTTTCTTT.

The rearrangement links TRBV29-1 to TRBJ1-3; D is ambiguous. The CDR3 has 13 residues. The V gene lost 3 bases and the J gene lost 2 bases, with 8 bases spanning the gap. In germline, CDR1 is SQVTM, CDR2 ANQGSEA. The CDR3 coding sequence is TGCAGCGTTGAGGGGAGTACTGGAAACACCATATATTTT. Translating it yields CSVEGSTGNTIYF.

V and J are TRBV6-6 and TRBJ2-2; D might be TRBD2 (6 bases). The CDR3 has 13 amino acids. Germline CDR1 reads MNHNY; CDR2 reads SVGAGI (reference sequence). Trimming left V 8 bases short and J 4 bases short, with 11 bases between. CDR3 in amino acids: CASGRGFTGELFF. As DNA, the CDR3 is TGTGCCAGCGGGCGGGGATTCACCGGGGAGCTGTTTTTT.

The chain is built from TRBV14 and TRBJ1-6, with 9 bases aligning to TRBD1. This CDR3 comprises 13 residues. Germline values: CDR1 SGHDN, CDR2 FVKESK. Trimming cost V 4 bases and J 10 bases; bases outside gene matches: 2. CDR3 amino acids: CASSPGQGSPLHF. The CDR3 DNA follows: TGTGCCAGCAGCCCGGGACAGGGCTCACCCCTCCACTTT. The complete variable domain, with remaining parts taken from reference TRBV14 and TRBJ1-6, reads EAGVTQFPSHSVIEKGQTVTLRCDPISGHDNLYWYRRVMGKEIKFLLHFVKESKQDESGMPNNRFLAERTGGTYSTLKVQPAELEDSGVYFCASSPGQGSPLHFGNGTRLTVT.

This clone was seen a handful of times. The chain uses TRBV6-6 and TRBJ1-1; D is undetermined. Between the trimmed V and J ends, which lost 0 bases and 3 bases, there was a span of 5 bases. The CDR3 contains 13 residues. Germline-derived CDR1 and CDR2 are MNHNY and SVGAGI (reference sequence). The CDR3 protein is CASSYSRDTEAFF. Written as DNA, the CDR3 is TGTGCCAGCAGTTACTCGCGGGACACTGAAGCTTTCTTT.

V usage is TRBV28 and J usage is TRBJ1-1; D call uncertain. Germline CDR1 MDHEN, CDR2 SYDVKM. V shed 3 bases and J shed 10 bases, with 21 bases lying between them. There are 15 residues in the CDR3. CDR3 residues: CASSLGPSGTRGAFF. The DNA for the CDR3 is TGTGCCAGCAGTTTGGGTCCCTCCGGAACGCGAGGAGCTTTCTTT.

The chain carries TRBV5-6 and TRBJ1-2; D is uncertain. V was trimmed by 2 bases and J by 10 bases, leaving 18 bases between them. CDR1 is SGHDT, CDR2 YYEEEE, per germline. The CDR3 runs to 14 residues. The CDR3 sequence: CASSFGPQGRVYTF. The CDR3 DNA follows: TGTGCCAGCAGCTTTGGTCCCCAAGGGAGGGTCTACACCTTC.

The V gene is TRBV4-2, the J gene TRBJ2-5, with 9 bases that match TRBD2. Germline CDR1 and CDR2: LGHNA and YNFKEQ. V lost 0 bases to trimming and J lost 4 bases; unmatched junction nucleotides: 12. The CDR3 runs 18 residues. CDR3 in DNA: TGTGCCAGCAGCCAAGATAGGGGCGGGGGGGCCGGGGGAGAGACCCAGTACTTC. The encoded protein is CASSQDRGGGAGGETQYF.

The gene calls are TRBV7-9 and TRBJ2-7; D is possibly TRBD1 (6 bases). V gave up 5 bases and J gave up 5 bases, with 13 bases separating them. The CDR3 loop spans 13 amino acids. Germline V gene lookup returns CDR1 SEHNR and CDR2 FQNEAQ (reference sequence). Here the CDR3 reads CASSHRARNEQYF. CDR3 sequence (DNA): TGTGCCAGCAGCCACAGGGCTCGGAACGAGCAGTACTTC.

The chain uses TRBV11-3 and TRBJ1-1; no firm D call. Germline V gives CDR1 SGHNT, CDR2 YENEEA. Trimming cost V 1 base and J 2 bases, with 11 bases left between them. The CDR3 totals 15 residues. The CDR3 nucleotides read TGTGCCAGCAGCTTAGTGAGGAGCCCTAACACTGAAGCTTTCTTT. This codes for CASSLVRSPNTEAFF. The entire variable domain, with the rest obtained from reference TRBV11-3 and TRBJ1-1, is as follows: EAGVVQSPRYKIIEKKQPVAFWCNPISGHNTLYWYLQNLGQGPELLIRYENEEAVDDSQLPKDRFSAERLKGVDSTLKIQPAELGDSAVYLCASSLVRSPNTEAFFGQGTRLTVV.

The V and J genes are TRBV5-4 and TRBJ2-1, with a possible D match to TRBD2 (6 bases). The CDR3 is 14 amino acids. Trimming left V 0 bases short and J 6 bases short, with 10 bases between. Germline CDR1 is SGHNT and CDR2 is YYREEE (reference sequence). The CDR3 is CASSLAGEVNEQFF. The CDR3, as DNA: TGTGCCAGCAGCTTGGCGGGGGAGGTCAATGAGCAGTTCTTC. Based on the CDR3 plus reference TRBV5-4 and TRBJ2-1, the full variable domain is ETGVTQSPTHLIKTRGQQVTLRCSSQSGHNTVSWYQQALGQGPQFIFQYYREEENGRGNFPPRFSGLQFPNYSSELNVNALELDDSALYLCASSLAGEVNEQFFGPGTRLTVL.

This sequence joins TRBV13 and TRBJ2-2; D gene uncertain. The CDR3 totals 15 residues. V shed 5 bases and J shed 8 bases, with 18 bases lying between them. The germline gives CDR1 PRHDT, CDR2 FYEKMQ (reference sequence). This CDR3 reads CASSLRPPLAGELFF. The CDR3 DNA sequence: TGTGCCAGCAGCCTCAGGCCCCCCCTCGCGGGGGAGCTGTTTTTT.

The V and J genes are TRBV5-1 and TRBJ2-2; 7 bases are a match to TRBD2. The ends lost 6 bases at V and 2 bases at J; junction bases unmatched: 7. Germline V gene lookup returns CDR1 SGHRS and CDR2 YFSETQ. The length of the CDR3 is 15 residues. CDR3 loop: CASTGGKLNTGELFF. Written as DNA, the CDR3 is TGCGCCAGCACCGGGGGGAAATTAAACACCGGGGAGCTGTTTTTT.

The V call is TRBV5-4, the J call TRBJ1-1; D is possibly TRBD1 (5 bases). V lost 3 bases and J lost 7, with 13 bases in between. Per the germline V gene, CDR1 is SGHNT and CDR2 is YYREEE (reference sequence). CDR3 size: 13 residues. In nucleotides, the CDR3 is TGTGCCAGCAGCTACCTCTCCGGGGGTGAAGCTTTCTTT. This translates into CASSYLSGGEAFF. Filled out from reference TRBV5-4 and TRBJ1-1, the complete variable domain reads ETGVTQSPTHLIKTRGQQVTLRCSSQSGHNTVSWYQQALGQGPQFIFQYYREEENGRGNFPPRFSGLQFPNYSSELNVNALELDDSALYLCASSYLSGGEAFFGQGTRLTVV.

This chain connects TRBV28 to TRBJ2-6, with a tentative D call TRBD1 (6 bases). The CDR3 sequence is 17 residues long. Germline CDR1 and CDR2: MDHEN and SYDVKM. Trimming cost V 7 bases and J 0 bases, with 16 bases left between them. The CDR3 protein is CASIQGGHYSGANVLTF. CDR3 coding DNA: TGTGCCAGCATCCAAGGGGGACACTACTCTGGGGCCAACGTCCTGACTTTC.

V and J are TRBV25-1 and TRBJ2-7, with D hard to call. V dropped 4 bases and J dropped 7 bases, with 17 bases sitting between them. The CDR3 extends over 14 amino acids. Germline assignment: CDR1 MGHDK and CDR2 SYGVNS. This chain's CDR3 is CASSGNLPGREQYF. CDR3 DNA sequence: TGTGCCAGCAGTGGGAATCTTCCGGGTAGGGAGCAGTACTTC.